The 22 T cell receptor beta chains presented below share a single source sample, sequenced in a study of blood T cells in healthy people across ages. A J-beta primer mix and a sample-barcoded 5' primer were used in a second PCR of roughly 7 to 12 cycles. From the 5' RACE reads, TCRdb called clonotypes with MiXCR, one entry per CDR3 protein. The data contain hundreds of thousands of distinct CDR3 sequences, around 24% of them singletons. Another study also made use of these data, one on T cells of mothers and their children.

Source material: blood. The source is a boy aged 5-17 years in good health.

V gene TRBV7-9 combines with J gene TRBJ2-5; 14 positions agree with TRBD2. This CDR3 has 17 residues. Trimming removed 5 bases from V and 1 base from J; junction bases left unmatched: 6. From germline, CDR1 is SEHNR and CDR2 FQNEAQ (reference sequence). The CDR3 is CASSQTSGGAIQETQYF. CDR3 nucleotides: TGTGCCAGCAGCCAGACTAGCGGGGGGGCCATCCAAGAGACCCAGTACTTC.

This clonotype was seen only a few times. This rearrangement joins TRBV6-1 to TRBJ1-1; 7 bases are shared with TRBD1. CDR3 length: 12 residues. Trimming cost V 9 bases and J 3 bases; bases outside gene matches: 4. CDR1 is MNHNS, CDR2 SASEGT, per germline. The CDR3 DNA reads as TGTGCCAGTTCGACAGGGTACACTGAAGCTTTCTTT. Translation gives CASSTGYTEAFF.

The table lists this clonotype with a few counts. The chain couples TRBV4-1 to TRBJ2-4; possible D gene TRBD1, 6 bases. There are 18 residues in the CDR3. With 3 bases removed from V and 0 bases from J, the gap between germline ends came to 18 bases. Germline CDR1 and CDR2: MGHRA and YSYEKL. The CDR3 DNA is TGCGCCAGCAGCCAGGGGCGGGCACAGGGTCTAGCCAAAAACATTCAGTACTTC. Translation gives CASSQGRAQGLAKNIQYF.

V usage is TRBV29-1 and J usage is TRBJ2-3, with unresolved D. This CDR3 is 11 amino acids long. The germline V gene encodes CDR1 SQVTM and CDR2 ANQGSEA. The ends were cut back, 2 bases at V and 4 bases at J, with 4 bases in the middle. CDR3 sequence (DNA): TGCAGCGTTGAACAGGCAGATACGCAGTATTTT. Protein: CSVEQADTQYF.

This clonotype was found once. At one end, the junction sequence differs from germline, possibly due to a read error. The V gene is TRBV28, the J gene TRBJ2-1, with TRBD2 identical over 8 bases. The CDR3 is made up of 14 amino acids. Looked up from germline, CDR1 is MDHEN and CDR2 is SYDVKM. The CDR3 nucleotides are TGTGCCAGCAGTATAGCGGGAACCTACCATGAGCAGTTCTTC. As protein: CASSIAGTYHEQFF.

This rearrangement joins TRBV5-6 to TRBJ2-2; D possibly corresponds to TRBD2 (6 bases). CDR3 length: 16 residues. Trimming removed 4 bases at V and 3 bases at J, with 16 bases between. Germline V gene lookup returns CDR1 SGHDT and CDR2 YYEEEE. The CDR3 bases are TGTGCCAGCAGCCCGGGCGGAGGGACCCACACCGGGGAGCTGTTTTTT. It is translated as CASSPGGGTHTGELFF.

The sample holds many counts of this clonotype. This chain joins TRBV4-1 and TRBJ1-4; D remains unclear. Trimming removed 7 bases at V and 7 bases at J, with 13 bases between. This CDR3 contains 13 residues. The germline gives CDR1 MGHRA, CDR2 YSYEKL. In nucleotides, the CDR3 is TGCGCCAGCAATCTCGTCCTTGGTGAAAAACTGTTTTTT. Translated: CASNLVLGEKLFF.

This sequence joins TRBV5-1 and TRBJ1-1; D is unresolved. CDR3 size: 15 residues. V lost 3 bases, J lost 3 bases, and 15 bases lay in between. The germline CDR1 and CDR2 sequences are SGHRS and YFSETQ. The DNA for the CDR3 is TGCGCCAGCAGCTGGGGAGCAGAGACCTACACTGAAGCTTTCTTT. As protein: CASSWGAETYTEAFF.

There are a few counts of this clonotype. This chain links TRBV28 with TRBJ2-6; either TRBD1 or TRBD2 may supply D (6 bases each). V was cut by 5 bases and J by 0 bases, with 23 bases left in between. There are 20 residues in the CDR3. The V gene's germline CDR1 is MDHEN and CDR2 SYDVKM. The CDR3 here is CASSLRRGPSISSGANVLTF. Here the CDR3 DNA reads TGTGCCAGCAGTCTCCGTCGGGGGCCATCAATTTCCTCTGGGGCCAACGTCCTGACTTTC. Full variable domain (rest looked up from reference TRBV28 and TRBJ2-6): DVKVTQSSRYLVKRTGEKVFLECVQDMDHENMFWYRQDPGLGLRLIYFSYDVKMKEKGDIPEGYSVSREKKERFSLILESASTNQTSMYLCASSLRRGPSISSGANVLTFGAGSRLTVL.

The chain carries TRBV7-6 and TRBJ1-1; D gene uncertain. Trimming removed 5 bases from V and 6 bases from J, with 16 bases in between. CDR1 is SGHVS and CDR2 is FNYEAQ in the germline V gene. The CDR3 length is 14 residues. CDR3 sequence: CASSLYSLGPEAFF. The CDR3 bases are TGTGCCAGCAGCCTTTACTCCCTCGGCCCTGAAGCTTTCTTT.

The chain links TRBV3-1 to TRBJ2-7, with 7 bases lining up with TRBD2. V trimming: 0 bases; J trimming: 6 bases; junction bases outside the gene matches: 14. Germline V lookup: CDR1 LGHDT, CDR2 YNNKEL (reference sequence). The CDR3 extends over 17 amino acids. The CDR3 spells CASSQDRYAGEVTEQYF. In DNA form, the CDR3 reads TGTGCCAGCAGCCAAGATCGATATGCGGGGGAAGTCACCGAGCAGTACTTC.

This clonotype appeared a few times. The chain has TRBV27 and TRBJ2-5; D call uncertain. The length of the CDR3 is 12 residues. Germline CDR1 MNHEY, CDR2 SMNVEV (reference sequence). V shed 6 bases and J shed 2 bases, with 7 bases lying between them. The CDR3 coding sequence is TGTGCCAGCAGGATAATTCAAGAGACCCAGTACTTC. Its translation: CASRIIQETQYF.

This clonotype was seen a handful of times. This sequence joins TRBV5-8 and TRBJ2-1; no firm D call. Looked up from germline, CDR1 is SGHTS and CDR2 is YDEGEE. The germline V and J ends were trimmed by 5 bases and 0 bases, with 24 bases remaining between them. The length of the CDR3 is 19 residues. The chain's CDR3 is CASRDLAYRLFGSYNEQFF. The CDR3, as DNA: TGTGCCAGCAGGGATCTCGCCTACCGTTTGTTCGGCTCCTACAATGAGCAGTTCTTC.

V gene TRBV6-6 combines with J gene TRBJ1-2; D gene ambiguous. From germline, CDR1 is MNHNY and CDR2 SVGAGI (reference sequence). Trimming took 8 bases from V and 0 from J, leaving 13 bases between them. There are 14 residues in the CDR3. The CDR3 nucleotides are TGTGCCAGCGTAGATGTCAGAACTAACTATGGCTACACCTTC. It translates to CASVDVRTNYGYTF.

This clonotype appeared once. The chain carries TRBV5-6 and TRBJ2-5; the match to TRBD2 covers 8 bases. The assigned J gene may be wrong: the sequence end matches TRBJ2-1 better. The CDR3 totals 15 residues. Germline-derived CDR1 and CDR2 are SGHDT and YYEEEE. CDR3 loop: CASRGTRGSSREQFF. The CDR3 DNA follows: TGTGCCAGCAGAGGGACTAGGGGGAGTTCTAGGGAGCAGTTCTTC.

This clonotype appeared a few times. The V and J genes are TRBV12-3 or TRBV12-4 and TRBJ2-5; 10 bases are shared with TRBD1. The CDR3 loop spans 16 amino acids. The trim removed 5 bases at V and 1 base at J, leaving 7 bases unmatched. The CDR3 DNA reads TGTGCCAGCAGTCCCCGGGACAGGGGTCCCCAAGAGACCCAGTACTTC. Protein product: CASSPRDRGPQETQYF.

The chain has TRBV9 and TRBJ2-7; D may be TRBD1 (6 bases). The CDR3 extends over 14 amino acids. V was clipped by 0 bases and J by 3 bases, with 10 bases between them. The germline V gene encodes CDR1 SGDLS and CDR2 YYNGEE. The chain's CDR3 is CASSVGGLGYEQYF. CDR3 sequence (DNA): TGTGCCAGCAGCGTAGGGGGGCTTGGCTACGAGCAGTACTTC.

The rearrangement uses TRBV9 and TRBJ2-1; the D gene is possibly TRBD2 (5 bases). Trimming stripped 0 bases from V and 2 bases from J, with 9 bases between. Germline V gene sequence: CDR1 SGDLS, CDR2 YYNGEE. The CDR3 runs to 15 residues. The CDR3 nucleotides read TGTGCCAGCAGCGTAGCTCCTAGCCCCTACAATGAGCAGTTCTTC. Translated: CASSVAPSPYNEQFF. Variable domain in full (rest from reference TRBV9 and TRBJ2-1): DSGVTQTPKHLITATGQRVTLRCSPRSGDLSVYWYQQSLDQGLQFLIQYYNGEERAKGNILERFSAQQFPDLHSELNLSSLELGDSALYFCASSVAPSPYNEQFFGPGTRLTVL.

The chain recombines TRBV29-1 with TRBJ2-2; the D is unclear. Trimming cost V 7 bases and J 2 bases, with 8 bases left between them. The CDR3 length is 12 residues. Germline V gives CDR1 SQVTM, CDR2 ANQGSEA. CDR3 sequence reads: CSATSNTGELFF. In nucleotides, the CDR3 is TGCAGCGCGACAAGTAACACCGGGGAGCTGTTTTTT.

The genes are TRBV4-3 and TRBJ2-4; D might be TRBD1 (6 bases). CDR3 length: 14 amino acids. Between the trimmed V and J ends, which lost 4 bases and 1 base, there was a span of 8 bases. Looked up from germline, CDR1 is LGHNA and CDR2 is YSLEER. The CDR3 sequence: CASSPTGAKNIQYF. CDR3 nucleotides: TGCGCCAGCAGCCCCACAGGGGCCAAAAACATTCAGTACTTC.

The chain carries TRBV29-1 and TRBJ2-5; TRBD1 is a possible D gene (6 bases). V was pared by 6 bases and J by 2 bases, with 13 bases between. This CDR3 is built from 13 residues. CDR1 and CDR2 (germline): SQVTM, ANQGSEA. The CDR3 spells CSVRGQQQETQYF. CDR3 nucleotides: TGCAGCGTCCGAGGACAGCAGCAAGAGACCCAGTACTTC.

For the CDR3, the DNA is TGTGCCAGCAGTTTCAGACCGAACACTGAAGCTTTCTTT. This encodes CASSFRPNTEAFF. This chain links TRBV6-5 with TRBJ1-1; D is uncertain. Germline V gene sequence: CDR1 MNHEY, CDR2 SVGAGI. The CDR3 sequence is 13 residues long. V dropped 4 bases and J dropped 1 base, with 7 bases sitting between them.